This is a list of T cell receptor beta chains from one sample in a study of blood T cell repertoires in COVID-19. The data were produced by immunoSEQ multiplex PCR, yet TCRdb's version contains in-frame clones alone and is incomplete. This table holds a few hundred thousand clones, more than 65% found once. What was sequenced was peripheral blood. These receptors came from a human donor with acute or convalescent COVID-19. The donor label of this sample is uncertain. CDR3s include the opening cysteine and the closing phenylalanine or tryptophan. The order of the fields is D gene, V gene, clone size, J gene, CDR3 protein, CDR3 DNA. A D gene is named only where the DNA matches it firmly. Clone size is stated in some rows and not others, as once, few, many or a class when expanded.

-,TRBV12-2,-,TRBJ1-2,CARGGRGYTF,TGTGCCCGGGGGGGGCGCGGCTACACCTTC
TRBD1,TRBV30,-,TRBJ1-4,CAWSKGQGPPNEKLFF,TGTGCCTGGAGTAAAGGACAGGGTCCACCTAATGAAAAACTGTTTTTT
TRBD2,TRBV27,once,TRBJ2-5,CASSSASGGLETQYF,TGTGCCAGCAGTTCGGCTAGCGGGGGTTTAGAGACCCAGTACTTC
-,TRBV6-1,few,TRBJ2-7,CASREAPQGSYEQYF,TGTGCCAGCAGAGAAGCCCCCCAGGGGTCCTACGAGCAGTACTTC
-,TRBV5-5,-,TRBJ2-5,CASSLAPSTTQETQYF,TGTGCCAGCAGCTTAGCCCCTTCGACAACGCAAGAGACCCAGTACTTC
-,TRBV29-1,-,TRBJ2-4,CSVLRQGGSGSTAKNIQYF,TGCAGCGTTTTGCGACAGGGGGGGAGCGGGAGCACCGCTAAAAACATTCAGTACTTC
-,TRBV19,-,TRBJ1-6,CASSRVGDSPLHF,TGTGCCAGCAGCAGGGTAGGGGATTCACCCCTCCACTTT
-,TRBV6-6,-,TRBJ1-4,CASIDSPNEKLFF,TGTGCCAGCATTGACAGCCCAAATGAAAAACTGTTTTTT
TRBD2,TRBV5-8,once,TRBJ2-3,CASSLAGGTSRTDTQYF,TGTGCCAGCAGCTTGGCCGGCGGGACTAGCCGCACAGATACGCAGTATTTT
-,TRBV6-6,-,TRBJ1-2,CASSTNQGTEGYTF,TGTGCCAGCAGTACAAACCAGGGGACGGAAGGCTACACCTTC
TRBD2,TRBV5-1,-,TRBJ2-5,CASTSKGGNQETQYF,TGCGCCAGCACCTCCAAGGGAGGGAACCAAGAGACCCAGTACTTC
-,TRBV7-9,few,TRBJ2-7,CASSPSSYEQYF,TGTGCCAGCAGCCCTAGCTCCTACGAGCAGTACTTC
-,TRBV18,-,TRBJ1-1,CASSRGGDRTEAFF,TGTGCCAGCTCACGGGGAGGGGATCGCACTGAAGCTTTCTTT
TRBD1,TRBV6-5,-,TRBJ1-2,CASRIQGATNYGYTF,TGTGCCAGCAGGATCCAGGGGGCTACTAACTATGGCTACACCTTC
-,TRBV6-5,-,TRBJ1-1,CASSYLRYTEAFF,TGTGCCAGCAGTTACCTGAGGTACACTGAAGCTTTCTTT
TRBD1,TRBV19,-,TRBJ1-5,CASSIDWGQDGNQPQHF,TGTGCCAGTAGTATAGATTGGGGACAGGATGGCAATCAGCCCCAGCATTTT
-,TRBV6-5,-,TRBJ1-2,CASSYVGGYGYTF,TGTGCCAGCAGTTACGTCGGAGGCTATGGCTACACCTTC
-,TRBV6-5,many,TRBJ1-5,CASSYDSRGNQPQHF,TGTGCCAGCAGTTACGACAGTAGGGGCAATCAGCCCCAGCATTTT
-,TRBV11-2,once,TRBJ1-1,CASSLTVDTEAFF,TGTGCCAGCAGCTTAACAGTGGACACTGAAGCTTTCTTT
-,TRBV30,-,TRBJ1-1,CAWSTTGNTEAFF,TGTGCCTGGAGTACGACAGGGAACACTGAAGCTTTCTTT
TRBD1,TRBV6-5,-,TRBJ1-2,CASGPTGVNGYTF,TGTGCCAGCGGCCCTACAGGGGTGAATGGCTACACCTTC
-,TRBV7-8,-,TRBJ1-1,CASSLGWRGNTEAFF,TGTGCCAGCAGCTTAGGATGGCGGGGGAACACTGAAGCTTTCTTT
-,TRBV19,-,TRBJ2-1,CASNDRHNEQFF,TGTGCCAGTAACGACAGACACAATGAGCAGTTCTTC
TRBD2,TRBV5-4,-,TRBJ2-3,CASSLQRGASITDTQYF,TGTGCCAGCAGCTTGCAGCGGGGGGCCTCAATCACAGATACGCAGTATTTT
-,TRBV5-5,-,TRBJ1-5,CASSSGVNQPQHF,TGTGCCAGCAGCTCGGGGGTGAATCAGCCCCAGCATTTT
-,TRBV5-6,-,TRBJ1-2,CASSRDYGYTF,TGTGCCAGCAGCCGGGACTATGGCTACACCTTC
TRBD2,TRBV11-2,-,TRBJ2-7,CASSSRLAGGSLLF,TGTGCCAGCAGCTCCCGACTAGCGGGAGGATCCCTTCTCTTC
TRBD2,TRBV3-1/TRBV3-2,-,TRBJ2-1,CASSRQGTSLNHNEQFF,TGTGCCAGCAGCCGACAAGGGACTAGCCTAAACCATAATGAGCAGTTCTTC
TRBD2,TRBV5-1,-,TRBJ2-1,CASSLAPSGYNEQFF,TGCGCCAGCAGCTTGGCCCCTAGCGGCTACAATGAGCAGTTCTTC
TRBD1,TRBV3-1/TRBV3-2,-,TRBJ2-7,CASSHGTGYEQYF,TGTGCCAGCAGCCACGGGACAGGGTACGAGCAGTACTTC
-,TRBV7-6,-,TRBJ1-4,CASSPTDLEVGALGSKLFF,TGTGCCAGCAGCCCGACGGACCTAGAGGTTGGGGCATTGGGGTCGAAACTGTTTTTT
TRBD1,TRBV29-1,-,TRBJ1-2,CSVGLRQGDYGYTF,TGCAGCGTTGGATTAAGACAGGGAGACTATGGCTACACCTTC
TRBD1,TRBV15,-,TRBJ1-4,CATSGGGTGNEKLFF,TGTGCCACCAGCGGAGGCGGGACAGGGAATGAAAAACTGTTTTTT
TRBD2,TRBV5-1,-,TRBJ2-7,CASSFGGGYEQYF,TGCGCCAGCAGCTTCGGGGGAGGGTACGAGCAGTACTTC
TRBD2,TRBV11-3,-,TRBJ2-2,CASAASGRGTGELFF,TGTGCCAGTGCCGCTAGCGGGAGAGGTACCGGGGAGCTGTTTTTT
-,TRBV30,-,TRBJ2-1,CAWKKVRGNYNEQFF,TGTGCCTGGAAGAAGGTACGGGGAAACTACAATGAGCAGTTCTTC
-,TRBV7-9,-,TRBJ1-3,CASSYLGRSSGNTIYF,TGTGCCAGCAGCTATCTAGGCCGATCCTCTGGAAACACCATATATTTT
TRBD2,TRBV4-1,-,TRBJ2-1,CASSSRTSGGPEQFF,TGCGCCAGCAGCTCGCGGACTAGCGGGGGGCCGGAGCAGTTCTTC
-,TRBV6-1,-,TRBJ1-1,CASSDPPGWNTEAFF,TGTGCCAGCAGTGACCCCCCAGGTTGGAACACTGAAGCTTTCTTT
-,TRBV18,-,TRBJ1-4,CASSPRLEKLFF,TGTGCCAGCTCACCACGTCTGGAAAAACTGTTTTTT
TRBD1,TRBV7-9,few,TRBJ2-3,CASSRTRQGLTQYF,TGTGCCAGCAGCCGCACTCGACAGGGCCTTACGCAGTATTTT
-,TRBV11-2,-,TRBJ2-5,CASSLAQGGQVETQYF,TGTGCCAGCAGCTTAGCACAGGGCGGGCAAGTGGAGACCCAGTACTTC
-,TRBV19,-,TRBJ1-1,CASSLTVSTEAFF,TGTGCCAGTAGTTTGACAGTGAGCACTGAAGCTTTCTTT
-,TRBV5-4,-,TRBJ1-5,CASSTSGGREPQHF,TGTGCCAGCAGCACATCGGGGGGCAGGGAGCCCCAGCATTTT
TRBD2,TRBV6-1,-,TRBJ2-3,CASSETHSGVNADTQYF,TGTGCCAGCAGTGAGACCCACAGCGGGGTGAACGCAGATACGCAGTATTTT
-,TRBV7-2,-,TRBJ2-7,CASSLGAPGGGGAYEQYF,TGTGCCAGCAGCTTAGGGGCCCCAGGGGGCGGGGGGGCCTACGAGCAGTACTTC